What follows are 13 T cell receptor beta chains derived from one specimen sequenced in a study of healthy donors' naive CD4 and CD8 T cells (dated by TCRdb to 2015 to 2017). The data were produced on a 454 GS FLX Titanium. A previously published linear amplification protocol was used to build the TCR libraries, starting from roughly 500 ng of total RNA. TCRdb applied fastp at Q25 and MiXCR to the public reads, then kept only in-frame beta chains. Rows matching on CDR3 protein sequence are summarized as one entry with the most common DNA and genes. The sample table lists 150,000 to 200,000 distinct CDR3 sequences, around 70% of them with a count of one. Around 2% of the sample belongs to the ten largest clones. The sample comprised naive CD4+ and CD8+ T cells sorted from blood, pooled from several donors. The cell subset or site tag for this specimen amounts to: FACS-sorted naive CD4+ (CD45RO-CD45RA+) and naive CD8+ (CD45RA+CD27bright) T cells. These receptors were collected from a pool of human donors in good health; the sample pools cells from several healthy donors.

The rearrangement uses TRBV5-1 and TRBJ2-1; TRBD2 matches at 9 bases. This CDR3 has 15 residues. Germline values: CDR1 SGHRS, CDR2 YFSETQ. Trimming took 0 bases from V and 6 from J; bases not matched to a gene: 4. The CDR3 loop reads CASSLVVSGSNEQFF. The CDR3 nucleotides read TGCGCCAGCAGCTTGGTTGTTAGCGGGAGCAATGAGCAGTTCTTC. The full variable domain, with the rest looked up from reference TRBV5-1 and TRBJ2-1, is KAGVTQTPRYLIKTRGQQVTLSCSPISGHRSVSWYQQTPGQGLQFLFEYFSETQRNKGNFPGRFSGRQFSNSRSEMNVSTLELGDSALYLCASSLVVSGSNEQFFGPGTRLTVL.

The CDR3 DNA sequence: TGTGCCTGGAGTACGGGCGCCGGGCGGTATGGCTACACCTTC. This codes for CAWSTGAGRYGYTF. The chain employs TRBV30 and TRBJ1-2; no firm D call. Germline lookup yields CDR1 GTSNPN and CDR2 SVGIG (reference sequence). V was shortened by 2 bases and J by 5 bases, with 15 bases between the two germline ends. CDR3 length equals 14 residues. The variable domain in full, with the rest retrieved from reference TRBV30 and TRBJ1-2, is SQTIHQWPATLVQPVGSPLSLECTVEGTSNPNLYWYRQAAGRGLQLLFYSVGIGQISSEVPQNLSASRPQDRQFILSSKKLLLSDSGFYLCAWSTGAGRYGYTFGSGTRLTVV.

The J gene is TRBJ2-1, the V gene TRBV6-5; D perhaps matches TRBD2 (5 bases). Between the trimmed V and J ends, which lost 2 bases and 9 bases, there was a span of 8 bases. Germline CDR1 and CDR2: MNHEY and SVGAGI. This CDR3 is 12 amino acids long. This CDR3 is CASSYPGGEQFF. CDR3 sequence (DNA): TGTGCCAGCAGTTACCCCGGAGGTGAGCAGTTCTTC.

The V and J genes are TRBV30 and TRBJ1-1; D remains unclear. Trimming pared 0 bases from V and 6 bases from J, leaving 5 bases between. Germline CDR1 is GTSNPN and CDR2 is SVGIG (reference sequence). The CDR3 runs 11 residues. CDR3 coding DNA: TGTGCCTGGAGTGTCGGCGCTGAAGCTTTCTTT. Encoded protein: CAWSVGAEAFF.

This sequence joins TRBV27 and TRBJ1-2, with 11 positions matching TRBD1. Germline V CDR1 and CDR2: MNHEY, SMNVEV (reference sequence). This CDR3 has 15 amino acids. V dropped 5 bases and J dropped 5; count of bases not matched to a gene: 7. In nucleotides, the CDR3 is TGTGCCAGCAGTGGACAGGGGGCGCATGTATATGGCTACACCTTC. It codes for CASSGQGAHVYGYTF.

The chain links TRBV6-5 to TRBJ2-7, with 13 bases matching TRBD2. The ends lost 5 bases at V and 2 bases at J; junction bases unmatched: 3. There are 15 residues in the CDR3. Germline V CDR1 and CDR2: MNHEY, SVGAGI. The CDR3 is CASSPGLAGPYEQYF. The CDR3 region has the DNA TGTGCCAGCAGTCCGGGACTAGCGGGGCCCTACGAGCAGTACTTC.

The rearrangement links TRBV29-1 to TRBJ2-1; 14 bases align to TRBD2. CDR1 and CDR2 from the germline V gene are SQVTM and ANQGSEA. With 3 bases clipped from V and 10 bases from J, the junction kept 5 bases outside the gene matches. The CDR3 length is 14 residues. Written as DNA, the CDR3 is TGCAGCGTTGAGGGACTAGCGGGAGTATCCGAGCAGTTCTTC. Translated: CSVEGLAGVSEQFF.

The chain couples TRBV12-3 or TRBV12-4 to TRBJ1-1; D uncertain. The CDR3 has 13 residues. The V end lost 5 bases, the J end lost 2 bases, and 9 bases lay between the germline ends. Here the CDR3 reads CASSKGINTEAFF. The CDR3 DNA reads TGTGCCAGCAGTAAAGGAATCAACACTGAAGCTTTCTTT.

V and J are TRBV29-1 and TRBJ2-7, with a weak D call TRBD2 (6 bases). Germline CDR1 reads SQVTM; CDR2 reads ANQGSEA. V was pared by 1 base and J by 1 base, with 14 bases between. There are 15 residues in the CDR3. The CDR3 DNA sequence: TGCAGCGTTGAAGCCTTTGGACGGGGGTCCTACGAGCAGTACTTC. It is translated as CSVEAFGRGSYEQYF.

This chain joins TRBV5-5 and TRBJ2-1; 8 bases are a match to TRBD1. In germline, CDR1 is SGHKS, CDR2 YYEKEE (reference sequence). The CDR3 length is 14 residues. V was clipped by 2 bases and J by 8 bases; unmatched bases: 6. In DNA, the CDR3 is TGTGCCAGCAGCTTAGGACAGGGTAATTATGAGCAGTTCTTC. It specifies CASSLGQGNYEQFF.

This clonotype showed up just once. The rearrangement links TRBV29-1 to TRBJ2-1; TRBD1 matches 7 bases. J lost 0 bases, V lost 5 bases, and 7 bases had no gene match. The germline V gene has CDR1 SQVTM and CDR2 ANQGSEA. The CDR3 contains 15 residues. CDR3 amino acids: CSVLVGDSSYNEQFF. DNA for the CDR3: TGCAGCGTTCTTGTAGGGGACAGCTCCTACAATGAGCAGTTCTTC.

V and J are TRBV10-3 and TRBJ2-1; D unclear. This CDR3 has 13 residues. Germline CDR1 reads ENHRY; CDR2 reads SYGVKD. V was clipped by 10 bases and J by 4 bases, with 14 bases between them. As DNA, the CDR3 is TGTGCCACCTTCAACCTTAAATACAATGAGCAGTTCTTC. This sequence encodes CATFNLKYNEQFF.

The V gene is TRBV27, the J gene TRBJ1-1; D ambiguous. V lost 5 bases and J 0 bases, leaving 10 bases between the germline ends. The CDR3 covers 14 residues. Germline CDR1 and CDR2: MNHEY and SMNVEV (reference sequence). CDR3 nucleotides: TGTGCCAGCAGTCCCAGGACTATGAACACTGAAGCTTTCTTT. Residues: CASSPRTMNTEAFF.